This T cell receptor (beta chain) was recorded in a study of T cells in Graves' hyperthyroidism and ophthalmopathy. On this clonotype: Antigen unknown.

Study results and caveats: In the analysis, a 13 V-J model separated ophthalmopathy from stable hyperthyroidism. Ophthalmopathy, which appeared later, was predicted by the model a median about 6.8 months before onset.

TCR beta CDR3 region amplification was performed from RNA transcripts. HTBI primers were the set used in a first-round RT-PCR of the TCR CDR3. TCRdb fed the multiplex PCR reads into MiXCR, producing one record per CDR3 protein. The sample shows more than 350,000 distinct CDR3 sequences, under 15% of them seen only once. The sequenced sample consisted of blood. The receptor was derived from a woman aged 25-40 years with Graves' hyperthyroidism.

CDR3 sequence reads: CASSQVTAGANTGELFF. DNA of the CDR3: TGCGCCAGCAGCCAAGTTACGGCGGGCGCGAACACCGGGGAGCTGTTTTTT. The rearrangement joins TRBV4-1 to TRBJ2-2; possible D gene TRBD2, 5 bases. Trimming took 1 base from V and 0 from J, leaving 12 bases between them. CDR1 is MGHRA and CDR2 is YSYEKL in the germline V gene. CDR3 length: 17 residues.